This passage covers 32 T cell receptor beta chains from one sample sequenced in a study of CD8 T cells in Susac syndrome. When the RNA was reverse transcribed, random hexamers were used with an input of roughly 0.45 to 1 ug. One entry per CDR3 protein results from TCRdb running MiXCR on the immunoSEQ multiplex PCR reads. The table lists about 210,000 distinct CDR3 sequences, 85% to 95% of them singletons. The sample consisted of CD4+ T cells from PBMCs. The receptors here all came from a human donor with multiple sclerosis.

This clonotype occurred once. The chain links TRBV29-1 to TRBJ2-1; 10 bases map to TRBD1. This CDR3 is 13 amino acids long. Germline CDR1 SQVTM, CDR2 ANQGSEA. The ends lost 7 bases at V and 7 bases at J; junction bases unmatched: 7. DNA of the CDR3: TGCAGCGGGGACCGGACAGGGGGGAATGAGCAGTTCTTC. Residues: CSGDRTGGNEQFF.

CDR3 sequence (DNA): TGTGCCAGCAGCCAAACTAGCGGGGCCCCGGCGACCCAGTACTTC. Protein: CASSQTSGAPATQYF. The genes are TRBV4-2 and TRBJ2-5; 10 nucleotides match TRBD2. Germline CDR1 LGHNA, CDR2 YNFKEQ. V shed 2 bases and J 7 bases; nucleotides not matched to a gene: 7. This CDR3 comprises 15 residues.

CDR3 residues: CASSRERNGYTF. CDR3 in DNA: TGTGCCAGCAGCCGAGAAAGAAATGGCTACACCTTC. The V and J genes are TRBV3-1 and TRBJ1-2; D is undetermined. The CDR3 loop spans 12 amino acids. Trimming cost V 4 bases and J 6 bases, with 9 bases left between them. Germline lookup yields CDR1 LGHDT and CDR2 YNNKEL (reference sequence).

This clonotype was observed once. J is TRBJ1-6 and V is TRBV30; D is uncertain. Trimming removed 3 bases at V and 0 bases at J, with 12 bases between. The CDR3 has 16 amino acids. Per the germline V gene, CDR1 is GTSNPN and CDR2 is SVGIG (reference sequence). DNA of the CDR3: TGTGCCTGGAGGCGGACGGGAAGCTCCTATAATTCACCCCTCCACTTT. Translated: CAWRRTGSSYNSPLHF.

The rearrangement uses TRBV9 and TRBJ2-1; D not certain. The CDR3 spans 14 residues. V lost 4 bases, J lost 5 bases, and 13 bases lay in between. The V gene's germline CDR1 is SGDLS and CDR2 YYNGEE. The CDR3 DNA reads as TGTGCCAGCAGCCCTTCTGGCCATAACAATGAGCAGTTCTTC. It codes for CASSPSGHNNEQFF.

J is TRBJ1-1 and V is TRBV30, with a weak D call TRBD1 (6 bases). CDR3 length: 13 amino acids. V was trimmed by 4 bases and J by 0 bases, leaving 9 bases between them. CDR1 is GTSNPN, CDR2 SVGIG, per germline (reference sequence). CDR3 nucleotide sequence: TGTGCCTGGATGACAGGAGTGAACACTGAAGCTTTCTTT. Protein: CAWMTGVNTEAFF.

The J gene is TRBJ2-7, the V gene TRBV23-1; D unresolved. TRBV23-1 is an ORF, with its function uncertain. This CDR3 has 16 amino acids. V was pared by 2 bases and J by 2 bases, with 16 bases between. CDR3 residues: CASSQTRPHRAYEQYF. CDR3 bases: TGCGCCAGCAGTCAAACGCGACCCCATCGGGCCTACGAGCAGTACTTC.

The genes are TRBV5-4 and TRBJ2-4; 9 bases are shared with TRBD2. The germline V gene encodes CDR1 SGHNT and CDR2 YYREEE (reference sequence). The J segment lost 8 bases and the V segment lost 2 bases, leaving 2 bases of the junction unmatched. The CDR3 sequence is 13 residues long. CDR3 sequence: CASSFSGGDIQYF. DNA of the CDR3: TGTGCCAGCAGCTTTAGCGGGGGAGACATTCAGTACTTC.

This chain uses TRBV29-1 with TRBJ2-7; 7 bases map to TRBD1. The V segment lost 4 bases and the J segment 2 bases; nucleotides outside the gene matches: 2. The CDR3 sequence is 12 residues long. From germline, CDR1 is SQVTM and CDR2 ANQGSEA. The CDR3 nucleotides are TGCAGCGTTGGACAGGGTACCTACGAGCAGTACTTC. Amino acid sequence: CSVGQGTYEQYF.

The J gene is TRBJ1-1, the V gene TRBV15; D is perhaps TRBD1 (5 bases). This CDR3 comprises 13 residues. The germline V and J ends were trimmed by 1 base and 5 bases, with 8 bases remaining between them. Germline CDR1 reads LNHNV; CDR2 reads YYDKDF (reference sequence). CDR3 sequence (DNA): TGTGCCACCAGCAGAGCCGGGGGGACTGAAGCTTTCTTT. It encodes CATSRAGGTEAFF.

This chain joins TRBV30 and TRBJ1-1; D not certain. This CDR3 comprises 12 residues. The V end was cut by 0 bases, the J end by 6 bases, with 8 bases between. Germline CDR1 is GTSNPN and CDR2 is SVGIG (reference sequence). The CDR3 nucleotides read TGTGCCTGGAGTGTACATGGTCCTGAAGCTTTCTTT. Amino acid sequence: CAWSVHGPEAFF.

The chain uses TRBV29-1 and TRBJ2-1; 10 nucleotides match TRBD2. Per the germline V gene, CDR1 is SQVTM and CDR2 is ANQGSEA. The CDR3 runs to 16 residues. Trimming took 7 bases from V and 8 from J; bases not matched to a gene: 17. CDR3 sequence: CSAKAPPAGGVDEQFF. The CDR3 DNA reads TGCAGCGCCAAGGCCCCCCCAGCGGGGGGGGTTGATGAGCAGTTCTTC.

The rearrangement uses TRBV28 and TRBJ2-6, with TRBD1 matching over 8 bases. This CDR3 is built from 17 residues. CDR1 and CDR2 (germline): MDHEN, SYDVKM. Trimming took 6 bases from V and 1 from J; bases not matched to a gene: 8. The CDR3 loop is CASRSDRGVSGANVLTF. The CDR3 bases are TGTGCCAGCAGATCCGACAGGGGCGTTTCTGGGGCCAACGTCCTGACTTTC.

The chain joins TRBV10-3 to TRBJ2-3; 10 bases fit TRBD2. With 8 bases clipped from V and 1 base from J, the junction kept 6 bases outside the gene matches. Germline loops: CDR1 ENHRY, CDR2 SYGVKD. CDR3 size: 15 residues. The CDR3 spells CAIHSGTSGTDTQYF. Written as DNA, the CDR3 is TGTGCCATCCACTCCGGGACTAGCGGCACAGATACGCAGTATTTT.

The rearrangement joins TRBV4-2 to TRBJ1-2; a possible D gene is TRBD1 (5 bases). In germline, CDR1 is LGHNA, CDR2 YNFKEQ. The CDR3 covers 15 residues. Trimming pared 1 base from V and 4 bases from J, leaving 13 bases between. CDR3 nucleotide sequence: TGTGCCAGCAGCCAAGCTAGCGACAGCGGCTATGGCTACACCTTC. Its translation is CASSQASDSGYGYTF.

The chain recombines TRBV30 with TRBJ1-1; unclear D gene. Germline loops: CDR1 GTSNPN, CDR2 SVGIG (reference sequence). The CDR3 runs 12 residues. Trimming stripped 1 base from V and 1 base from J, with 4 bases between. As DNA, the CDR3 is TGTGCCTGGAGTGCGGCGAACACTGAAGCTTTCTTT. It specifies CAWSAANTEAFF.

This chain links TRBV30 with TRBJ2-5; 7 nucleotides align to TRBD1. The CDR3 length is 14 residues. The trim removed 5 bases at V and 2 bases at J, leaving 8 bases unmatched. Germline V gene sequence: CDR1 GTSNPN, CDR2 SVGIG (reference sequence). CDR3 loop: CAWGYGTAQETQYF. The DNA for the CDR3 is TGTGCCTGGGGTTATGGGACAGCGCAAGAGACCCAGTACTTC.

The chain couples TRBV6-6 to TRBJ2-5; no firm D call. This CDR3 has 12 amino acids. Germline CDR1 is MNHNY and CDR2 is SVGAGI (reference sequence). Trimming removed 2 bases from V and 5 bases from J, with 6 bases in between. Here the CDR3 reads CASSYNGETQYF. CDR3 nucleotide sequence: TGTGCCAGCAGTTACAATGGGGAGACCCAGTACTTC.

This sequence joins TRBV12-3 or TRBV12-4 and TRBJ2-3; D is unclear. With 7 bases removed from V and 6 bases from J, the gap between germline ends came to 20 bases. CDR3 length: 15 amino acids. CDR3: CASTLRLLSVDTQYF. CDR3 sequence (DNA): TGTGCCAGCACCCTGAGGTTATTAAGTGTGGATACGCAGTATTTT.

This chain uses TRBV7-8 with TRBJ2-5, with D maybe TRBD1 (6 bases). Trimming took 5 bases from V and 1 from J, leaving 11 bases between them. Looked up from germline, CDR1 is SGHVS and CDR2 is FQNEAQ. The CDR3 is 14 amino acids. CDR3 in amino acids: CASSPRQVQETQYF. CDR3 DNA sequence: TGTGCCAGCAGCCCCCGACAGGTCCAAGAGACCCAGTACTTC.

This clonotype showed up just once. The chain combines TRBV10-3 with TRBJ2-2; the match to TRBD2 covers 8 bases. V shed 4 bases, J shed 2 bases, and the junction held 9 bases outside the gene matches. The CDR3 is 17 amino acids. CDR1 and CDR2 (germline): ENHRY, SYGVKD. CDR3 residues: CAISAPGGTQNTGELFF. In nucleotides, the CDR3 is TGTGCCATCAGTGCCCCGGGGGGGACCCAAAACACCGGGGAGCTGTTTTTT.

This chain joins TRBV10-3 and TRBJ2-7; D may be TRBD2 (6 bases). This CDR3 contains 18 residues. The V gene lost 3 bases and the J gene lost 2 bases, with 23 bases spanning the gap. Germline assignment: CDR1 ENHRY and CDR2 SYGVKD. The CDR3 region is CAISDSGPGAGLTYEQYF. DNA of the CDR3: TGTGCCATCAGTGACTCGGGGCCCGGGGCGGGGCTGACCTACGAGCAGTACTTC.

A word on this clonotype: The junction does not match germline at one end; this may be a read error. The V and J genes are TRBV7-6 and TRBJ2-7, with D perhaps TRBD1 (5 bases). From germline, CDR1 is SGHVS and CDR2 FNYEAQ. The CDR3 totals 13 residues. Here the CDR3 DNA reads TGCGCCAGCAGCTTAGGGGAATTTAGCGAGCAGTACTTC. Amino acid sequence: CASSLGEFSEQYF.

The V gene is TRBV19, the J gene TRBJ2-3; weak D call: TRBD2 (5 bases). V lost 8 bases and J 0 bases, leaving 12 bases between the germline ends. The CDR3 spans 14 residues. Germline V gene data show CDR1 as LNHDA and CDR2 as SQIVND (reference sequence). The CDR3 nucleotides read TGTGCCAGTTCACCGCTAGCAAGCACAGATACGCAGTATTTT. This translates into CASSPLASTDTQYF. The complete variable domain, with remaining parts taken from reference TRBV19 and TRBJ2-3, reads DGGITQSPKYLFRKEGQNVTLSCEQNLNHDAMYWYRQDPGQGLRLIYYSQIVNDFQKGDIAEGYSVSREKKESFPLTVTSAQKNPTAFYLCASSPLASTDTQYFGPGTRLTVL.

The chain couples TRBV29-1 to TRBJ1-2; D remains unclear. Germline CDR1 and CDR2: SQVTM and ANQGSEA. CDR3 length: 12 residues. Trimming cost V 3 bases and J 13 bases, with 18 bases left between them. This CDR3 is CSVDKGRAQSTF. The CDR3 DNA follows: TGCAGCGTTGACAAAGGGCGGGCACAGAGCACCTTC.

This clonotype was counted between two and nine times. The rearrangement links TRBV29-1 to TRBJ1-1; no reliable D call. CDR1 is SQVTM, CDR2 ANQGSEA, per germline. The V and J ends lost 4 bases and 0 bases respectively, with 9 bases between them. This CDR3 has 13 residues. CDR3 sequence reads: CSVAGRMNTEAFF. The CDR3 region has the DNA TGCAGCGTTGCCGGACGGATGAACACTGAAGCTTTCTTT. The entire variable domain, with the rest obtained from reference TRBV29-1 and TRBJ1-1, is as follows: SAVISQKPSRDICQRGTSLTIQCQVDSQVTMMFWYRQQPGQSLTLIATANQGSEATYESGFVIDKFPISRPNLTFSTLTVSNMSPEDSSIYLCSVAGRMNTEAFFGQGTRLTVV.

The chain has TRBV29-1 and TRBJ2-3; maybe TRBD2 (6 bases). The CDR3 contains 12 residues. The V and J ends lost 5 bases and 6 bases respectively, with 12 bases between them. Per the germline V gene, CDR1 is SQVTM and CDR2 is ANQGSEA. This CDR3 is CSVQLGGDTQYF. CDR3 DNA sequence: TGCAGCGTTCAGCTCGGAGGGGATACGCAGTATTTT.

The rearrangement uses TRBV15 and TRBJ2-7; no clear D gene. The CDR3 runs to 15 residues. Germline V CDR1 and CDR2: LNHNV, YYDKDF (reference sequence). V lost 0 bases, J lost 3 bases, and 12 bases lay in between. The CDR3 coding sequence is TGTGCCACCAGCAGAGATCACGGGCACTACTACGAGCAGTACGTC. It specifies CATSRDHGHYYEQYV.

This rearrangement joins TRBV3-1 to TRBJ1-5; 7 bases align to TRBD1. The length of the CDR3 is 14 residues. With 4 bases clipped from V and 6 bases from J, the junction kept 6 bases outside the gene matches. Per germline, CDR1 LGHDT and CDR2 YNNKEL (reference sequence). CDR3 amino acids: CASSPGRGTQPQHF. The DNA of the CDR3 is TGTGCCAGCAGCCCCGGCAGGGGGACTCAGCCCCAGCATTTT.

This clonotype was counted a single time. The V and J genes are TRBV30 and TRBJ1-6; D remains unclear. Looked up from germline, CDR1 is GTSNPN and CDR2 is SVGIG (reference sequence). Trimming removed 3 bases from V and 8 bases from J, with 20 bases in between. The CDR3 is 16 amino acids. Here the CDR3 DNA reads TGTGCCTGGAGGGCCCATAAATGGAGCTCTGATTCACCCCTCCACTTT. This codes for CAWRAHKWSSDSPLHF.

This clonotype was picked up a small number of times. V usage is TRBV3-1 and J usage is TRBJ1-2, with D possibly TRBD1 on 6 matching bases. CDR1 is LGHDT, CDR2 YNNKEL, per germline (reference sequence). The CDR3 contains 15 residues. V lost 6 bases, J lost 4 bases, and 18 bases lay in between. The CDR3, as DNA: TGTGCCAGCAGTCGGGGGCGAGCCCGGGGCTATGGCTACACCTTC. It specifies CASSRGRARGYGYTF.

This chain links TRBV20-1 with TRBJ2-6; D is uncertain. Germline lookup yields CDR1 DFQATT and CDR2 SNEGSKA (reference sequence). This CDR3 has 17 residues. The V gene lost 4 bases and the J gene lost 1 base, with 17 bases spanning the gap. CDR3 DNA: TGCAGTGCTACCCTTAGGCGACCTGATTCTGGGGCCAACGTCCTGACTTTC. It translates to CSATLRRPDSGANVLTF.